This T cell receptor beta chain comes out of a study of blood T cells in healthy people across ages (dated by TCRdb to the mid-2010s). Study-level background: In model experiments, template switching captured about one uniquely barcoded TCR beta cDNA molecule for every two T cells. The study measured age-related changes in TCR beta repertoire diversity using deep sequencing normalized with unique cDNA molecular identifiers. Four age groups were formed from the donors: young (average about 16 years), middle-aged (roughly 38), aged (about 68) and long-lived (about 75). Donors of different ages were randomly distributed across sequencing lanes to avoid experimental bias. Two additional independent replicas of 1 million unique cDNA reads from the same blood draw were analyzed for two donors (one aged 18 to 30 and one aged 80 or older).

On this clonotype: Its target antigen remains unknown. There are no base qualities to consult, and no much larger clone falls within one base.

Including the terminal cysteine and phenylalanine, the CDR3 comprises 16 residues. The only DNA kept is the CDR3, 48 bases in frame from the first base. V and J lose 2 bases and 7 bases, and a span of 24 bases separates them. Via the germline V gene (reference sequence), CDR1 is DFQATT and CDR2 SNEGSKA. The paper as a whole reports these results and caveats: Total diversity estimates from one million sequenced T cells were considered lower bounds and underestimates. Because donor CMV infection status was unknown, age-related changes in expanded clonotypes were potentially confounded. The percentage of naive T cells measured by flow cytometry correlated strongly with observed TCR beta diversity. Compared with the aged group, more naive CD4+ T cells, fewer expanded clones and increased TCR diversity were shown by the long-lived group, suggesting age selection. As age increased, observed TCR beta diversity per million T cells dropped in a roughly linear way, and a significant reduction was already evident by age about 36. Conclusive comparison of naive and antigen-experienced compartments was prevented by the profiling of bulk unsorted PBMCs.

Libraries were made using 5' RACE. For sequencing, an Illumina HiSeq 2500 was employed. A second PCR of about 6 to 11 cycles was performed with a sample-barcoded 5' primer and a J-beta primer mix. A template-switch 5' adaptor carrying 12 random nucleotides introduced a unique molecular identifier onto each TCR beta cDNA molecule. At least 2.5 million CDR3-containing paired-end reads were obtained from each sample. All of the RNA was converted into first-strand cDNA using the Mint cDNA synthesis kit, with a TRBC-specific oligonucleotide serving as the primer. Following uracil-DNA glycosylase treatment, a first 18-cycle PCR with universal primers M1SS and BC2_uni_R was performed on all cDNA. The authors processed their data as follows. Normalization of each sample was performed by random selection of 1 million high-quality reads, each carrying a distinct molecular identifier. Reads sharing molecular identifiers were discarded rather than binned into consensus sequences. CDR3 identification, clonotype clustering and error correction used MiTCR with a Q25 quality threshold and the strictest error-elimination algorithm. Lower-bound total TCR beta diversity was estimated with a nonparametric unseen species model using Euler transformation. TCRdb reanalyzed the raw reads on its own, using fastp at Q25 for trimming and MiXCR for clone calling, and kept in-frame beta chains. Each record represents a unique CDR3 protein, reported with the most common genes and DNA among its rows. These V and J calls derive from TCRdb rather than the authors' analysis. The sample includes hundreds of thousands of distinct CDR3 sequences, with roughly 60% observed a single time. Together, the top ten hold approximately 20% of the sample.

The donors were roughly 40 Caucasian individuals from Russia, aged roughly 6 to 90 years, who were systemically healthy. Each donor gave around 9.5 milliliters of peripheral blood, collected into EDTA-treated Vacutainer tubes. Ficoll-Paque density-gradient centrifugation was used to isolate PBMCs, with at least 6 million per sample. Total RNA was extracted from PBMCs with Trizol reagent, with at least 6 micrograms obtained per sample. For every donor, an aliquot of PBMCs went through flow cytometry to measure the percentages of naive CD45RAhigh/CD27high T cells. The chain employs TRBV20-1 and TRBJ2-7; TRBD2 is a weak D gene call, 6 bases matching. The sequenced sample consisted of blood. The clonotype comes from a man aged 30 to 39 in good health. The DNA reads as follows: TGCAGTGCTAGACCACCTGCCGAGGACTACCACAATGAGCAGTACTTC. It specifies CSARPPAEDYHNEQYF.